Here is one TCR beta chain with its context. The entry originates in a study of blood T cell repertoires in COVID-19. Turning to the study itself: The United States, Italy and Spain provided the acute and convalescent COVID-19 samples. T cells, B-cell-depleted T cells, or PBMCs provided the cDNA or gDNA that served as material.

Authors' analysis steps: How many nucleated cells were present was estimated from reference gene primer amplification. Profiling relied on immunoSEQ multiplex PCR, and the TCRdb table lists in-frame clones only, not all of them. That table supplies the V and J calls and clone size; D and trimming were determined from the DNA. There are roughly 150,000 clones in the sample; about 80% occur only once, and 0.5% to 0.65% lies in the top ten. The trim removed 5 bases at V and 6 bases at J, leaving 3 bases unmatched. This CDR3 region has 13 residues. The J gene is TRBJ1-1, the V gene TRBV12-3 or TRBV12-4, with 10 bases matching TRBD1. What was sequenced was peripheral blood. The sequence was collected from a man aged 55 to 70 with acute or convalescent COVID-19. Here the CDR3 DNA reads TGTGCCAGCAGTCTAGGACAGGGGGCTGAAGCTTTCTTT. This translates into CASSLGQGAEAFF.